This TCR beta chain originates from a study of shared clonotypes between healthy human individuals (dated by TCRdb to the early 2020s). Looking at the study overall: Three men and a couple of women, aged 18 to 49 years, made up the cohort. To increase sequencing depth and limit assay-specific biases, TCR repertoire library preparation and sequencing were carried out by different laboratories using diverse techniques. For each donor, CD4 naive and CD4 memory were each given three plates, CD8 naive was given two plates, and CD8 memory was given one plate. To estimate repertoire size and how much clonotype sharing occurs between individuals, the study deeply sequenced the blood TCR repertoires of five healthy adults. Between about 0.94 and 8.9 billion PBMCs per donor were obtained by leukapheresis. What the research found in general, with its limitations: Because the study included only a small number of donors, the genetic and exposure-history diversity represented was limited. Even with the large sequencing depth, rarefaction of the sorted-subset datasets indicated that sequencing was incomplete. Based on pairwise subsampling, the degree of clonotype sharing among donors was expected to be affected by sequencing depth. When four donors were compared, the shared fraction of clonotypes was about 5.2% for naive CD4, 3.5% for naive CD8, 2% to 2.5% for memory CD4, and under 0.5% for memory CD8. Larger estimated clonotype richness was generally found for naive subsets than for memory subsets. Higher generation probabilities were observed for clonotypes shared by all four sorted-subset donors than for non-shared clonotypes. Sampling was restricted to blood, and TCR repertoires in tissue are likely to differ from TCR repertoires in blood.

The germline V end is reduced by 0 bases and the J end by 6 bases; junction bases left unmatched: 4. Per the germline V gene, SGHAT is the CDR1 and FQNNGV is the CDR2. From cysteine to phenylalanine, the CDR3 is 15 amino acids long. Only the CDR3 region is kept as DNA, spanning 45 bases read in frame from base 1. Using the deep immunoSEQ assay, TCR CDR3 regions were amplified from genomic DNA by multiplex PCR. Genomic DNA extracted from each cell subset was distributed evenly over all wells of several immunoSEQ 96-well plates, and each plate served as one replicate. Each replicate PCR for sorted subsets received roughly 0.2 ug genomic DNA, equal to around 32,000 T cell genomes. Purified libraries were measured with a Qubit 3.0 fluorometer, size-checked on a Bioanalyzer 2100, and measured again with the KAPA Library Quantification kit. A separate single-read 150-cycle Illumina NextSeq 550 flow cell was used to sequence each immunoSEQ 96-well plate. As for how the authors treated the data: Because the immunoSEQ output held only junctional sequences and lacked quality scores, the filtering could not match the filtering applied to full-length reads. To assign V/J genes and CDR3, sequences were annotated using PyIR, a Python wrapper for IgBLAST v1.9, with IMGT germline references. Any read was removed if the V/J assignment was weak (E-value above 1e-6), the CDR3 was missing, or the read contained stop codons, out-of-frame junctions, or ambiguous translated residues. V3J clonotypes were defined by identical inferred V gene, J gene, and CDR3 amino acid sequence. Percentage overlap between repertoires was computed as shared unique clonotypes divided by the size of the smaller repertoire. RTK rarefaction, the Chao1 estimator, and Recon v2.1 estimates of unobserved clonotypes were used to assess repertoire richness. For all TCRbeta clonotypes obtained by the gDNA method from a few donors, generation probabilities were computed with OLGA. TCRdb's version of the immuneACCESS table is confined to in-frame rearrangements and falls short of the full clone set. An unresolved V gene accounts for under half of the shortfall where checked; the remainder is of unknown origin. D and trimming were read from the DNA, whereas the V and J calls and clone size are those reported in that table. The sample records 950,000 to 1,200,000 clones, about 72% of which are singletons. 0.89% of the sample is in the top ten clones.

In the case of this clone: Its antigen is not yet known. No quality values exist for individual bases; no much larger clone is one base distant.

The donors were healthy, HIV-negative adults with no recently reported acute infections or vaccinations. Only Caucasian adults living in Nashville, Tennessee, USA were represented among the donors. CD4+ T cells were enriched by magnetic negative selection, after which naive cells were positively selected on CD45RA and the negative fraction was taken as the memory subset. Blood was collected by leukapheresis, and PBMCs were isolated by Ficoll-Histopaque density gradient centrifugation and then cryopreserved in liquid nitrogen vapor phase. Purity and quantity of every magnetically sorted T cell population were checked by analytical flow cytometry. Genomic DNA was isolated from every sorted fraction and measured by UV absorbance on a Nanodrop 2000c.

Recombination linked TRBV11-2 to TRBJ2-1; 8 middle bases align to TRBD2. The sample taken for sequencing was memory CD4+ T cells from PBMCs. This specimen's cell subset or site label, per the study, means: CD45RA-negative fraction. This sequence originates from a man younger than 30 in good health. Some clones in this sample may be carry-over from other donors' samples. CDR3 sequence: CASSLDQAGVNEQFF. The DNA sequence is given as TGTGCCAGCAGCTTAGATCAAGCGGGAGTCAATGAGCAGTTCTTC. The variable domain in full, with residues beyond the CDR3 obtained from the reference TRBV11-2 and TRBJ2-1 genes, is EAGVAQSPRYKIIEKRQSVAFWCNPISGHATLYWYQQILGQGPKLLIQFQNNGVVDDSQLPKDRFSAERLKGVDSTLKIQPAKLEDSAVYLCASSLDQAGVNEQFFGPGTRLTVL.